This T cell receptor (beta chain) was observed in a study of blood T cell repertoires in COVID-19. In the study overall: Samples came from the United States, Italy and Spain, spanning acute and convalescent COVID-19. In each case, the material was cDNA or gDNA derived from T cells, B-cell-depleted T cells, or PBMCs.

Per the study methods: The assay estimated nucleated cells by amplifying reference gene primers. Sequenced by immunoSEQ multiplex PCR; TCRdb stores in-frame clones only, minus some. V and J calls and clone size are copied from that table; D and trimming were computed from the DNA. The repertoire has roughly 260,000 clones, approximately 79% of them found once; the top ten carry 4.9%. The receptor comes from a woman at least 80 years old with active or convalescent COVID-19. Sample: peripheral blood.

CDR3 sequence reads: CATSRDSLTDTQYF. The CDR3 bases are TGCGCCACGTCCAGGGACTCGCTCACAGATACGCAGTATTTT. The rearrangement joins TRBV10-2 to TRBJ2-3; a possible D gene is TRBD2 (6 bases). The CDR3 consists of 14 residues. Between the trimmed V and J ends, which lost 10 bases and 2 bases, there was a span of 16 bases. Germline loops: CDR1 WSHSY, CDR2 SAAADI.